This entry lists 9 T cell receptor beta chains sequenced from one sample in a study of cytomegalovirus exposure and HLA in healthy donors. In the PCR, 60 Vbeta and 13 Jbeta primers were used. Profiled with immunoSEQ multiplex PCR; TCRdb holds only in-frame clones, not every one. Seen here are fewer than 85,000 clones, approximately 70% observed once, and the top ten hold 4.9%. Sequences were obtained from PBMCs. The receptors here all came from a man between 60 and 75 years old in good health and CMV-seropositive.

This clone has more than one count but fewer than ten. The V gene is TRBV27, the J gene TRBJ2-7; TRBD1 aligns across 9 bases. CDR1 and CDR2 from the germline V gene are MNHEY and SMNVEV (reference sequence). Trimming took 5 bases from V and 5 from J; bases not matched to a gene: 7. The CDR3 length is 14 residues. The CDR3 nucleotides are TGTGCCAGCAGTCCCCGGGACAGGGACCACGAGCAGTACTTC. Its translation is CASSPRDRDHEQYF.

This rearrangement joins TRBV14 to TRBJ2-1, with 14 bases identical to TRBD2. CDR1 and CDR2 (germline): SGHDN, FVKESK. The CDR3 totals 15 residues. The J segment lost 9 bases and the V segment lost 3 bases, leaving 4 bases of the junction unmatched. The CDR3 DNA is TGTGCCAGCAGCCAGGGACTAGCGGGAGTGGGTGAGCAGTTCTTC. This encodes CASSQGLAGVGEQFF.

As DNA, the CDR3 is TGTGCCAGCAGTCCCGCACAGGGGAGGGAAAAACTGTTTTTT. Translation gives CASSPAQGREKLFF. The chain employs TRBV27 and TRBJ1-4; 7 nucleotides align to TRBD1. CDR1 MNHEY and CDR2 SMNVEV come from the germline V gene (reference sequence). Germline trimming cut 5 bases from V and 8 bases from J; bases unmatched to any gene: 8. This CDR3 has 14 residues.

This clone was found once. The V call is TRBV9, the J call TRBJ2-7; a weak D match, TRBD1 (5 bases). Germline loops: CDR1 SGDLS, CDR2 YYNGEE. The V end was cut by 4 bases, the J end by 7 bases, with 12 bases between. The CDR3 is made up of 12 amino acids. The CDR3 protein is CASSPGLGEQYF. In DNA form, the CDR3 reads TGTGCCAGCAGCCCAGGGCTGGGAGAGCAGTACTTC.

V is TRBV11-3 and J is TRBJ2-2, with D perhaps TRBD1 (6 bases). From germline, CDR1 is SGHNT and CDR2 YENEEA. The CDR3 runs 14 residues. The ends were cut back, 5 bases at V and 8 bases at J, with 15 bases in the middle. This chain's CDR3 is CASSPVVRGGELFF. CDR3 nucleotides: TGTGCCAGCAGCCCCGTCGTTAGGGGGGGGGAGCTGTTTTTT. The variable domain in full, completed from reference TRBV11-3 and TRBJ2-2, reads EAGVVQSPRYKIIEKKQPVAFWCNPISGHNTLYWYLQNLGQGPELLIRYENEEAVDDSQLPKDRFSAERLKGVDSTLKIQPAELGDSAVYLCASSPVVRGGELFFGEGSRLTVL.

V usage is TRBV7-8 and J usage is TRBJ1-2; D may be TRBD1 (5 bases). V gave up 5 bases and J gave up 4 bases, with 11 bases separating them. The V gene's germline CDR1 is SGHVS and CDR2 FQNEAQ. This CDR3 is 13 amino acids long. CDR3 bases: TGTGCCAGCAGCGAGGCAGGGTTCTATGGCTACACCTTC. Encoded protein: CASSEAGFYGYTF.

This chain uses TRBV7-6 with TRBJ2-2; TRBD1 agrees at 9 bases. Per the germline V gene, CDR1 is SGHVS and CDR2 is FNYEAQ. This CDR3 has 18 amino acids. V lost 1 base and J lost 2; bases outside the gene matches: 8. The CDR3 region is CASSLEATGGGNTGELFF. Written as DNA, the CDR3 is TGTGCCAGCAGCTTAGAAGCGACAGGGGGAGGAAACACCGGGGAGCTGTTTTTT.

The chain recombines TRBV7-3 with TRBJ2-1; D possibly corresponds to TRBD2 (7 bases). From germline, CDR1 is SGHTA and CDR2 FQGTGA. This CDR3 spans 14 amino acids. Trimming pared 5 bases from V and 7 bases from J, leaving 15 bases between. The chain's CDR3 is CASSAEGGRNEQFF. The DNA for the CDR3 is TGTGCCAGCAGCGCCGAGGGGGGGAGAAATGAGCAGTTCTTC.

CDR3 residues: CASRGTSVHTDTQYF. CDR3 nucleotides: TGTGCCAGCAGAGGGACTAGCGTTCACACAGATACGCAGTATTTT. The chain is built from TRBV6-1 and TRBJ2-3; TRBD2 aligns across 10 bases. Trimming took 6 bases from V and 2 from J; bases not matched to a gene: 5. The CDR3 consists of 15 residues. From germline, CDR1 is MNHNS and CDR2 SASEGT.